This T cell receptor (beta chain) was found in a study of molecular identifiers for immune sequencing clone quantification. CDR1 MNHEY and CDR2 SMNVEV come from the germline V gene (reference sequence). V lost 8 bases and J 4 bases, leaving 14 bases between the germline ends. The CDR3 covers 13 residues. Sorted cells numbering about 20,000 to 1,000,000, with 10%, 30% or 50% RNA, yielded the naive CD8 libraries. Study-wide results and caveats: For effector cells, clones above 20 RNA copies held over 98% of molecules; for naive cells, under 1%. For highly expanded clones, sizes could be underestimated when identical TCR molecules share a barcode.

This clonotype was counted at least ten times. Antigen specificity is unknown. In preparing bulk TCR libraries, previously described methods and listed TCR primers were used. TCRdb reprocessed the PCR reads via MiXCR and lists one record per CDR3 protein. The sample carries 550,000 to 750,000 distinct CDR3 sequences, about 20% recorded once. The receptor's source is a human donor in good health. Some libraries in this study had Jurkat cell RNA spiked in. The chain carries TRBV27 and TRBJ1-1; D possibly corresponds to TRBD1 (6 bases). Sequencing used naive CD8+ T cells from blood, with Jurkat cell RNA spiked in. The subset denotes: FACS-sorted CD8+CD4-CCR7+CD45RA+ naive T cells. The CDR3 region has the DNA TGTGCCAGCGGATTGAGAGGGGGCACTGAAGCTTTCTTT. Translation gives CASGLRGGTEAFF.